This T cell receptor (beta chain) is drawn from a study of T cell responses to AZD1222 COVID-19 vaccine. Profiling relied on immunoSEQ multiplex PCR, and the TCRdb table lists in-frame clones only, not all of them. The sample carries more than 90,000 clones, approximately 90% recorded once. The CDR3 length is 13 residues. V dropped 2 bases and J dropped 7 bases, with 9 bases sitting between them. The sample holds one count of this clone. The input for sequencing was peripheral blood, taken on day 0 of AZD1222 vaccination. This chain joins TRBV12-3 or TRBV12-4 and TRBJ1-5; D uncertain. This clonotype was obtained from an adult in good health. CDR3 coding DNA: TGTGCCAGCAGTTTAATCGAGGGACAGCCCCAGCATTTT. It encodes CASSLIEGQPQHF.